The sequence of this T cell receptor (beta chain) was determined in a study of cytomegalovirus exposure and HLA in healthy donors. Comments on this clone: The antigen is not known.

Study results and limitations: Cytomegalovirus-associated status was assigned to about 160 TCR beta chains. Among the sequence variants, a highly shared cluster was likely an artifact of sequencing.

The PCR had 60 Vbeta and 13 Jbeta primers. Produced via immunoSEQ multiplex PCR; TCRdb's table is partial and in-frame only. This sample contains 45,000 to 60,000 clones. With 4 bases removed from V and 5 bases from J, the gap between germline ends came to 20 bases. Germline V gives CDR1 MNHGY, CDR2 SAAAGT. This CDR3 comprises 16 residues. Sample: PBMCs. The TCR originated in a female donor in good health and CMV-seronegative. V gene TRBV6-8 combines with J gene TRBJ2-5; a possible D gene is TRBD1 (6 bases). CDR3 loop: CASSFPASQGIETQYF. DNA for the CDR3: TGTGCCAGCAGTTTCCCGGCCTCCCAGGGGATCGAGACCCAGTACTTC.